Sequencing of this T cell receptor (beta chain) was carried out in a study of chemoradiotherapy in HPV16-positive cancers. Between the trimmed V and J ends, which lost 5 bases and 5 bases, there was a span of 10 bases. CDR3 length: 13 amino acids. The V gene's germline CDR1 is MRHNA and CDR2 SNTAGT. The protocol was immunoSEQ multiplex PCR, while the TCRdb copy is restricted to in-frame clones and leaves out a portion. The sample yields fewer than 15,000 clones, roughly 70% seen once. The V and J genes are TRBV6-4 and TRBJ2-1; weak D call: TRBD1 (6 bases). This receptor was identified in a human donor with HPV-associated anogenital cancer. This material was obtained from a patient who underwent chemoradiotherapy. The CDR3 bases are TGTGCCAGCAGTTCCCGGGACAACAATGAGCAGTTCTTC. Its protein is CASSSRDNNEQFF.